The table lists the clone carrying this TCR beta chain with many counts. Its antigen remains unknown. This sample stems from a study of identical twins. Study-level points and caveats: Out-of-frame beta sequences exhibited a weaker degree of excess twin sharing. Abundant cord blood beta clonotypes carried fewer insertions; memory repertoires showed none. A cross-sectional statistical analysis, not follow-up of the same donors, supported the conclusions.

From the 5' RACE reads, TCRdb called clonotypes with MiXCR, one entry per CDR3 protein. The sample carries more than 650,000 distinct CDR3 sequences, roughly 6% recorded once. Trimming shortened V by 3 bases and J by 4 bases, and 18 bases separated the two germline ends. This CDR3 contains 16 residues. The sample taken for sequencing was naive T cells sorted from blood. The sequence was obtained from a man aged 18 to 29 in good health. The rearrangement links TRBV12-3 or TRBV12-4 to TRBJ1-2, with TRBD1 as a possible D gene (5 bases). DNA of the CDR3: TGTGCCAGCAGTTTGAGAGCGGGGGAGCTGGTCTATGGCTACACCTTC. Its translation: CASSLRAGELVYGYTF.